This T cell receptor (beta chain) was captured by sequencing in a study of OX40 agonist ivuxolimab in advanced cancers. Sequencing used immunoSEQ multiplex PCR; TCRdb keeps in-frame clones, though not all of them. The data contain around 65,000 clones, 90% to 95% of them singletons. Looked up from germline, CDR1 is MGHDK and CDR2 is SYGVNS. This CDR3 region has 13 residues. Trimming cost V 4 bases and J 7 bases, with 14 bases left between them. This rearrangement joins TRBV25-1 to TRBJ2-7; no clear D. This TCR came from an adult with an advanced solid tumor such as melanoma, head and neck, liver or kidney cancer. The sequencing here drew on CD4+ or CD8+ T cells sorted from blood, taken in a trial of the OX40 agonist ivuxolimab. DNA of the CDR3: TGTGCCAGCAGTGCGACACCGGAAAGAGAGCAGTACTTC. Translating gives CASSATPEREQYF.